Here is one TCR beta chain with its context. The CDR3 extends over 15 amino acids. CDR1 and CDR2 from the germline V gene are SGHRS and YFSETQ. Trimming cost V 0 bases and J 6 bases, with 12 bases left between them. Those who participated ranged in age from roughly 18 to 89 years and resided in approximately 23 US areas. Either two negative PCRs, clearance, or symptom resolution qualified Cohort 3 donors as recovered. These data are taken from a study of blood T cell repertoires in COVID-19. Original processing methods: The assay estimated nucleated cells by amplifying reference gene primers. Here immunoSEQ multiplex PCR was the method, and the copy in TCRdb shows in-frame clones only, minus some. V and J calls and clone size come straight from that table; D and trimming were deduced from the DNA. The table shows just over 300,000 clones, with around 86% occurring only once.

The rearrangement uses TRBV5-1 and TRBJ1-4; D may be TRBD1 (5 bases). Sequenced input: PBMCs or T cells enriched from blood (not recorded which). The receptor was isolated from a man aged 25 to 40 who had recovered from COVID-19. The CDR3 DNA reads as TGCGCCAGCAGCTTGGCCATGGGGCTTGATGAAAAACTGTTTTTT. Its translation: CASSLAMGLDEKLFF.